This TCR beta chain comes out of a study of identical twins. The study's findings and limits: Within beta out-of-frame sequences, the excess sharing observed between twins was weaker.

In the case of this clonotype: Its antigen remains unknown.

The V gene lost 2 bases and the J gene lost 5 bases, with 9 bases spanning the gap. The CDR3 covers 13 residues. The germline CDR1 and CDR2 sequences are SGHTA and FQGNSA. TCRdb reanalysed the 5' RACE reads using MiXCR and keeps one entry per CDR3 protein. The sample records 1.5 million to 2 million distinct CDR3 sequences, around 29% being singletons. This sequence originates from a newborn girl in good health. V usage is TRBV7-2 and J usage is TRBJ1-2; tentative D call: TRBD1 (5 bases). Sequencing was done on a sample of cord blood. CDR3 amino acids: CASSLPWGYGYTF. In DNA, the CDR3 is TGTGCCAGCAGCTTACCCTGGGGGTATGGCTACACCTTC.